This T cell receptor beta chain was documented in a study of blood T cell repertoires in COVID-19. The wider study: Samples taken during acute and convalescent COVID-19 were collected in the United States, Italy and Spain. T cells, B-cell-depleted T cells, or PBMCs supplied cDNA or gDNA.

The repertoire was sequenced with immunoSEQ multiplex PCR; TCRdb's copy has only in-frame clones and lacks some. Among around 150,000 clones listed, about nine tenths were seen once. This clone is a singleton in its sample. The V gene's germline CDR1 is LNHDA and CDR2 SQIVND (reference sequence). J lost 9 bases, V lost 1 base, and 12 bases had no gene match. CDR3 size: 16 residues. This TCR came from a man in his fifties or sixties with active COVID-19. The chain carries TRBV19 and TRBJ2-1; TRBD2 matches 7 bases. Sequenced input: peripheral blood. CDR3 nucleotides: TGTGCCAGTAGTATAGGCAGCGGGGTGGGTACTGGTGAGCAGTTCTTC. It encodes CASSIGSGVGTGEQFF.